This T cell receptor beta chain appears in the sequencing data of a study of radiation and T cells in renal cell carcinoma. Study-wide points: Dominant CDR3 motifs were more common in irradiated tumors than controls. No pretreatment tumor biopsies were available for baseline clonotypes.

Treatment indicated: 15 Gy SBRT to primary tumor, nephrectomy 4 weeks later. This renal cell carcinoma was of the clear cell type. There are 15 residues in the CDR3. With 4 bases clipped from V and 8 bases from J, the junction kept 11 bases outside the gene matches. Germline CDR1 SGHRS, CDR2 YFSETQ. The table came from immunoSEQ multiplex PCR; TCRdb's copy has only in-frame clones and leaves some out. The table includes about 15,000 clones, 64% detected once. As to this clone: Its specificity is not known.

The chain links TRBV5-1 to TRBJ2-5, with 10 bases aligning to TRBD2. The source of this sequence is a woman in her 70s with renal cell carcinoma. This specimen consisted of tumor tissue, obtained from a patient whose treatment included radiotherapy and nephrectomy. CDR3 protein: CASSPGTSAVETQYF. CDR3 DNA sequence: TGCGCCAGCAGCCCCGGGACTAGCGCCGTAGAAACCCAGTACTTC.